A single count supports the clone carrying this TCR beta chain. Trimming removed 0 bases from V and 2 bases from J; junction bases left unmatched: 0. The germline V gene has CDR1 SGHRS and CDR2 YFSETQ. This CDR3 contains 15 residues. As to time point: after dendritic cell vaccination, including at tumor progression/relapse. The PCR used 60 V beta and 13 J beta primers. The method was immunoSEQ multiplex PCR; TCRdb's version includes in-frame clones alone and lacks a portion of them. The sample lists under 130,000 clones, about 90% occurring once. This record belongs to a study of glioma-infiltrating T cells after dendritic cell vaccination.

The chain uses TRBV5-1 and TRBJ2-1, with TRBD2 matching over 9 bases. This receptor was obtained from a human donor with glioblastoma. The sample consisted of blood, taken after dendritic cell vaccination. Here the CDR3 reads CASSLGGGAYNEQFF. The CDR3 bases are TGCGCCAGCAGCTTGGGCGGGGGGGCCTACAATGAGCAGTTCTTC.